This T cell receptor beta chain derives from a study of molecular identifiers for immune sequencing clone quantification. Sorted inputs of roughly 20,000 to 1,000,000 cells, with 10%, 30% or 50% RNA, yielded naive CD8 libraries. This clonotype was seen a handful of times. What it recognizes is unknown. CDR1 and CDR2 (germline): SGHTS, YDEGEE. CDR3 size: 17 residues. With 3 bases clipped from V and 2 bases from J, the junction kept 12 bases outside the gene matches. TCRdb itself ran the PCR reads through MiXCR, one entry per CDR3 protein. Of hundreds of thousands of distinct CDR3 sequences listed, 25% are singletons. Study outcomes and limitations: It was shown that clones above 20 RNA copies held over 99% of effector molecules, but under 1% in naive cells.

The chain recombines TRBV5-8 with TRBJ1-2, with TRBD1 matching 8 bases. The receptor's source is a human donor in good health. Some libraries in this study had Jurkat cell RNA spiked in. Sequencing input: naive CD8+ T cells from blood, with Jurkat cell RNA spiked in. Subset: FACS-sorted CD8+CD4-CCR7+CD45RA+ naive T cells. CDR3 region: CASSSPMTGEYNYGYTF. The CDR3 DNA follows: TGTGCCAGCAGCTCGCCGATGACAGGGGAATACAACTATGGCTACACCTTC.